This T cell receptor beta chain emerged from a study of cytomegalovirus exposure and HLA in healthy donors. Looked up from germline, CDR1 is SGHVS and CDR2 is FQNEAQ. The CDR3 spans 14 residues. Trimming removed 3 bases from V and 4 bases from J, with 10 bases in between. Study-wide results and limits: Rarity marked most TCR sequences, yet some public TCRs occurred in many donors. According to reports, the classifier identified cytomegalovirus status with high specificity and sensitivity.

Amplification used 60 Vbeta primers and 13 Jbeta primers. The data were produced by immunoSEQ multiplex PCR, yet TCRdb's version contains in-frame clones alone and is incomplete. The profile shows 150,000 to 200,000 clones, roughly 72% of them singletons. This clone was detected only once. Its antigen is as yet unknown. The V and J genes are TRBV7-8 and TRBJ1-5; a weak D match, TRBD1 (5 bases). The receptor was derived from a man aged 25-40 years in good health and CMV-seronegative. Material: PBMCs. The CDR3 bases are TGTGCCAGCAGCTTCAGGACAACGAATCAGCCCCAGCATTTT. As protein: CASSFRTTNQPQHF.